These 29 T cell receptor beta chains were all obtained from the same sample, sequenced in a study of T cell changes during pregnancy in multiple sclerosis. The repertoire was sequenced with immunoSEQ multiplex PCR; TCRdb's copy has only in-frame clones and lacks some. This table has about 87,000 clones, 90% to 95% appearing once. Sequences were derived from peripheral blood, sampled in the third trimester of pregnancy. The receptors were gathered from a female donor in good health, enrolled as a control in a pregnancy study.

The chain joins TRBV19 to TRBJ1-2, with D maybe TRBD1 (5 bases). Trimming removed 0 bases from V and 0 bases from J, with 11 bases in between. Germline values: CDR1 LNHDA, CDR2 SQIVND (reference sequence). This CDR3 contains 16 residues. As DNA, the CDR3 is TGTGCCAGTAGTATAGATCCAGGGAACCCTAACTATGGCTACACCTTC. Protein product: CASSIDPGNPNYGYTF. Filled out from reference TRBV19 and TRBJ1-2, the complete variable domain reads DGGITQSPKYLFRKEGQNVTLSCEQNLNHDAMYWYRQDPGQGLRLIYYSQIVNDFQKGDIAEGYSVSREKKESFPLTVTSAQKNPTAFYLCASSIDPGNPNYGYTFGSGTRLTVV.

The rearrangement links TRBV25-1 to TRBJ1-1; 7 bases match TRBD1. The trim removed 1 base at V and 5 bases at J, leaving 7 bases unmatched. CDR3 length: 15 amino acids. Looked up from germline, CDR1 is MGHDK and CDR2 is SYGVNS. The CDR3 DNA follows: TGTGCCAGCAGTGAATGGTCAGGGGGTAGGACTGAAGCTTTCTTT. It is translated as CASSEWSGGRTEAFF. Full variable domain (remainder filled in from reference TRBV25-1 and TRBJ1-1): EADIYQTPRYLVIGTGKKITLECSQTMGHDKMYWYQQDPGMELHLIHYSYGVNSTEKGDLSSESTVSRIRTEHFPLTLESARPSHTSQYLCASSEWSGGRTEAFFGQGTRLTVV.

This CDR3 is CASSQPSGEQYF. For the CDR3, the DNA is TGCGCCAGCAGCCAGCCCTCGGGCGAGCAGTACTTC. The chain carries TRBV4-1 and TRBJ2-7; D gene uncertain. The CDR3 has 12 amino acids. V was cut by 3 bases and J by 6 bases, with 9 bases left in between. The germline V gene encodes CDR1 MGHRA and CDR2 YSYEKL.

The chain uses TRBV19 and TRBJ2-2; TRBD1 matches 7 bases. This CDR3 contains 16 residues. Per germline, CDR1 LNHDA and CDR2 SQIVND (reference sequence). J lost 7 bases, V lost 7 bases, and 15 bases had no gene match. CDR3 residues: CASTLFVQGRVGELFF. The CDR3 coding sequence is TGTGCCAGTACTCTGTTCGTACAGGGGCGCGTCGGGGAGCTGTTTTTT.

The V gene is TRBV28, the J gene TRBJ2-2, with a tentative D call TRBD2 (6 bases). Per germline, CDR1 MDHEN and CDR2 SYDVKM. CDR3 length: 16 residues. V lost 5 bases, J lost 3 bases, and 16 bases lay in between. CDR3 region: CASSPPEGRYTGELFF. DNA for the CDR3: TGTGCCAGCAGTCCCCCGGAGGGCCGGTACACCGGGGAGCTGTTTTTT. Full variable domain (missing parts from reference TRBV28 and TRBJ2-2): DVKVTQSSRYLVKRTGEKVFLECVQDMDHENMFWYRQDPGLGLRLIYFSYDVKMKEKGDIPEGYSVSREKKERFSLILESASTNQTSMYLCASSPPEGRYTGELFFGEGSRLTVL.

The chain has TRBV28 and TRBJ2-7; TRBD2 aligns across 8 bases. V shed 7 bases and J 3 bases; nucleotides not matched to a gene: 8. Germline V gene data show CDR1 as MDHEN and CDR2 as SYDVKM. The CDR3 sequence is 14 residues long. The DNA of the CDR3 is TGTGCCAGCATCTTTGGGACTAGTGACTACGAGCAGTACTTC. Translated: CASIFGTSDYEQYF.

The chain couples TRBV5-1 to TRBJ2-2, with 7 bases that match TRBD1. Germline V lookup: CDR1 SGHRS, CDR2 YFSETQ. The junction had 11 bases not matched to a gene; V was cut back by 3 bases and J by 3 bases. The CDR3 is 17 amino acids. The CDR3 loop is CASSYLPGTVDTGELFF. In DNA, the CDR3 is TGCGCCAGCAGCTACTTGCCCGGGACAGTAGACACCGGGGAGCTGTTTTTT.

The rearrangement links TRBV4-1 to TRBJ2-4, with 7 bases lining up with TRBD1. V was clipped by 1 base and J by 1 base; unmatched bases: 4. The CDR3 runs to 16 residues. The germline V gene has CDR1 MGHRA and CDR2 YSYEKL. The DNA of the CDR3 is TGCGCCAGCAGCCAAGCAGGGGGTCTTGCCAAAAACATTCAGTACTTC. This encodes CASSQAGGLAKNIQYF.

The chain has TRBV7-8 and TRBJ1-3; D call uncertain. V was clipped by 1 base and J by 0 bases, with 7 bases between them. This CDR3 is built from 15 residues. CDR1 is SGHVS, CDR2 FQNEAQ, per germline. Written as DNA, the CDR3 is TGTGCCAGCAGCTTAGTGGGCTCCTCTGGAAACACCATATATTTT. Its translation: CASSLVGSSGNTIYF.

The chain carries TRBV6-5 and TRBJ1-2; D may be TRBD1 (6 bases). The CDR3 contains 11 residues. The germline V gene has CDR1 MNHEY and CDR2 SVGAGI. Trimming took 8 bases from V and 3 from J, leaving 7 bases between them. CDR3 amino acids: CASGQYYGYTF. The CDR3 coding sequence is TGTGCCAGCGGACAGTACTATGGCTACACCTTC.

The rearrangement links TRBV27 to TRBJ1-1; D is unresolved. Per germline, CDR1 MNHEY and CDR2 SMNVEV (reference sequence). V shed 6 bases and J shed 6 bases, with 14 bases lying between them. The CDR3 is 13 amino acids. The CDR3 DNA follows: TGTGCCAGCAGCCCTTACTTGGGCGCTGAAGCTTTCTTT. This gives the protein CASSPYLGAEAFF.

This rearrangement joins TRBV19 to TRBJ2-7; 8 bases match TRBD1. CDR3 length: 15 residues. Unmatched junction bases numbered 10, after V lost 3 bases and J lost 6 bases. Germline loops: CDR1 LNHDA, CDR2 SQIVND (reference sequence). For the CDR3, the DNA is TGTGCCAGTAGTATCCAACCGGGACAGGTACGCGAGCAGTACTTC. Its protein product is CASSIQPGQVREQYF.

The CDR3 reads CASSMSGRYNEQFF. For the CDR3, the DNA is TGTGCCAGTAGTATGAGCGGGAGATACAATGAGCAGTTCTTC. V is TRBV19 and J is TRBJ2-1; 8 positions agree with TRBD2. In germline, CDR1 is LNHDA, CDR2 SQIVND (reference sequence). After removal of 3 bases from V and 4 bases from J, the junction contained 2 bases not matched to a gene. The CDR3 has 14 residues. Looking up the rest from reference TRBV19 and TRBJ2-1 gives the full variable domain: DGGITQSPKYLFRKEGQNVTLSCEQNLNHDAMYWYRQDPGQGLRLIYYSQIVNDFQKGDIAEGYSVSREKKESFPLTVTSAQKNPTAFYLCASSMSGRYNEQFFGPGTRLTVL.

The V gene is TRBV5-1, the J gene TRBJ2-7, with 8 bases matching TRBD1. The CDR3 is made up of 15 amino acids. The trim removed 4 bases at V and 6 bases at J, leaving 12 bases unmatched. Germline V gives CDR1 SGHRS, CDR2 YFSETQ. The CDR3 DNA sequence: TGCGCCAGCAGCCAGAACCCCAGGGGGCAAAGCGAGCAGTACTTC. This encodes CASSQNPRGQSEQYF.

The chain employs TRBV5-1 and TRBJ2-7; 10 positions agree with TRBD1. Trimming removed 4 bases from V and 2 bases from J; junction bases left unmatched: 3. The CDR3 runs to 14 residues. CDR1 SGHRS and CDR2 YFSETQ come from the germline V gene. CDR3 nucleotides: TGCGCCAGCAGCCCAGGACAGGGGGCCTACGAGCAGTACTTC. It yields the protein CASSPGQGAYEQYF.

The rearrangement joins TRBV6-5 to TRBJ2-7, with D perhaps matching TRBD2 (6 bases). Trimming pared 0 bases from V and 4 bases from J, leaving 16 bases between. Germline loops: CDR1 MNHEY, CDR2 SVGAGI. The CDR3 is made up of 16 amino acids. The CDR3 is CASSYSAGPTTYEQYF. Here the CDR3 DNA reads TGTGCCAGCAGTTACTCGGCGGGGCCCACTACTTACGAGCAGTACTTC.

The chain joins TRBV11-3 to TRBJ2-7, with D perhaps TRBD1 (6 bases). Deletions cut 5 bases from V and 2 bases from J, with 10 bases between. This CDR3 is 13 amino acids long. Germline CDR1 is SGHNT and CDR2 is YENEEA. This CDR3 reads CASSLGTTYEQYF. The CDR3 DNA sequence: TGTGCCAGCAGCCTCGGGACAACCTACGAGCAGTACTTC.

The chain combines TRBV5-6 with TRBJ2-3; D possibly corresponds to TRBD2 (6 bases). The CDR3 is 17 residues long. Trimming stripped 4 bases from V and 3 bases from J, with 21 bases between. Germline V CDR1 and CDR2: SGHDT, YYEEEE. CDR3 sequence: CASSQTGTEGLTDTQYF. The CDR3 region has the DNA TGTGCCAGCAGCCAGACCGGGACGGAGGGGTTGACAGATACGCAGTATTTT.

CDR3 protein: CASSLDYPETQYF. In DNA, the CDR3 is TGTGCCAGCAGCTTAGACTACCCAGAAACCCAGTACTTC. The chain employs TRBV7-8 and TRBJ2-5; D is ambiguous. The CDR3 spans 13 residues. V lost 1 base and J 8 bases, leaving 11 bases between the germline ends. The V gene's germline CDR1 is SGHVS and CDR2 FQNEAQ.

The chain has TRBV2 and TRBJ2-2, with 11 bases that match TRBD2. Looked up from germline, CDR1 is SNHLY and CDR2 is FYNNEI. CDR3 length equals 15 residues. V gave up 8 bases and J gave up 1 base; unmatched junction bases: 3. The CDR3 bases are TGTGCCAGCGGCGGGACTAGCGGGAACACCGGGGAGCTGTTTTTT. This translates into CASGGTSGNTGELFF.

This clone was detected once. This rearrangement joins TRBV27 to TRBJ2-2; TRBD2 matches at 8 bases. V gave up 1 base and J gave up 6 bases; unmatched junction bases: 4. Looked up from germline, CDR1 is MNHEY and CDR2 is SMNVEV (reference sequence). The CDR3 covers 15 residues. For the CDR3, the DNA is TGTGCCAGCAGTTTATTGGCGCGGGAGGCCGGGGAGCTGTTTTTT. Residues: CASSLLAREAGELFF.

The rearrangement uses TRBV6-5 and TRBJ2-5; TRBD1 agrees at 9 bases. The closer fit of TRBJ2-7 to the DNA end suggests the J call may be wrong. CDR1 and CDR2 (germline): MNHEY, SVGAGI. This CDR3 has 12 residues. The CDR3 DNA is TGTGCCAGCAGCGGACAGGGGTACGAGCAGTACTTC. Amino acid sequence: CASSGQGYEQYF.

CDR3 bases: TGTGCCAGCAGCCAACAGGGGCTGCAACTGTTTTTT. It yields the protein CASSQQGLQLFF. The chain joins TRBV7-9 to TRBJ1-4; TRBD1 matches at 7 bases. The CDR3 totals 12 residues. J gave up 12 bases and V 5 bases, and 6 bases lay outside the gene matches. The V gene's germline CDR1 is SEHNR and CDR2 FQNEAQ (reference sequence).

V is TRBV15 and J is TRBJ2-1; 12 nucleotides agree with TRBD2. The CDR3 has 18 residues. J lost 4 bases, V lost 0 bases, and 7 bases had no gene match. The germline V gene encodes CDR1 LNHNV and CDR2 YYDKDF (reference sequence). The CDR3: CATSRDTTSGSLYNEQFF. The CDR3 nucleotides are TGTGCCACCAGCAGAGATACGACTAGCGGGAGTCTTTACAATGAGCAGTTCTTC.

This clone was counted a single time. Other nucleotide sequences from this sample produce the same CDR3. J is TRBJ1-1 and V is TRBV6-1; 7 bases match TRBD1. The J segment lost 0 bases and the V segment lost 6 bases, leaving 7 bases of the junction unmatched. From germline, CDR1 is MNHNS and CDR2 SASEGT. CDR3 length: 15 residues. The CDR3 bases are TGTGCCAGCAGCGGACAAGGGACAGTGAACACTGAAGCTTTCTTT. Translated, it gives CASSGQGTVNTEAFF.

The CDR3 sequence is CASSLGGSSEQYF. CDR3 DNA: TGTGCCAGCAGTTTAGGGGGCTCATCCGAGCAGTACTTC. This chain uses TRBV27 with TRBJ2-7; TRBD1 might be the D (6 bases). The CDR3 contains 13 residues. Per germline, CDR1 MNHEY and CDR2 SMNVEV (reference sequence). Trimming left V 2 bases short and J 6 bases short, with 11 bases between.

Worth noting for this clone: In the same sample, other DNA sequences code for this CDR3. This chain uses TRBV5-1 with TRBJ2-1; TRBD2 agrees at 7 bases. The CDR3 loop spans 14 amino acids. V was pared by 8 bases and J by 3 bases, with 8 bases of the junction left unmatched. The germline CDR1 and CDR2 sequences are SGHRS and YFSETQ. The CDR3 sequence is CASSASGGYNEQFF. CDR3 sequence (DNA): TGCGCCAGTTCGGCTAGCGGAGGCTACAATGAGCAGTTCTTC.

The J gene is TRBJ2-2, the V gene TRBV18, with 7 bases that match TRBD2. Per the germline V gene, CDR1 is KGHSH and CDR2 is LQKENI. V was pared by 2 bases and J by 0 bases, with 6 bases of the junction left unmatched. This CDR3 has 17 residues. CDR3 sequence (DNA): TGTGCCAGCTCACCAGTTTTAGCGGGTACGAACACCGGGGAGCTGTTTTTT. Its translation is CASSPVLAGTNTGELFF.

The chain carries TRBV10-3 and TRBJ1-1, with D possibly matching TRBD1 (5 bases). CDR1 is ENHRY and CDR2 is SYGVKD in the germline V gene. V was cut by 3 bases and J by 3 bases, with 8 bases left in between. The CDR3 spans 13 residues. CDR3 region: CAISDGGDTEAFF. The CDR3 region has the DNA TGTGCCATCAGTGATGGGGGGGACACTGAAGCTTTCTTT.